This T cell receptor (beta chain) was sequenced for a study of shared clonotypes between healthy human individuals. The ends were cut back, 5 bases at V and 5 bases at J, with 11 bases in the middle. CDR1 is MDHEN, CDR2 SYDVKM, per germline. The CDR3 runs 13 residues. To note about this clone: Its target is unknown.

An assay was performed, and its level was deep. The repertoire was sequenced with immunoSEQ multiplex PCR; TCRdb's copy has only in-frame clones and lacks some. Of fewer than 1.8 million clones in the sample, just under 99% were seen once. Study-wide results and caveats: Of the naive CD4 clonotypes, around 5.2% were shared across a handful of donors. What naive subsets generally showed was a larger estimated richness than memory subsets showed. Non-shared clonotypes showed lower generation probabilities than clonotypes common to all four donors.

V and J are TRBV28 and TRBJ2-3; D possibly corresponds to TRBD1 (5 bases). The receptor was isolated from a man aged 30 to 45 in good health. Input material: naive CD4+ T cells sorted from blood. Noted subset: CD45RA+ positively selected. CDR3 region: CASSALGVDTQYF. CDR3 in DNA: TGTGCCAGCAGTGCGCTAGGGGTAGATACGCAGTATTTT.